This T cell receptor (beta chain) derives from a study of blood T cells in healthy people across ages. A J-beta primer mix and a sample-barcoded 5' primer were used in a second PCR of about 7 to 12 cycles. TCRdb recomputed calls from the 5' RACE reads with MiXCR, one row per CDR3 protein. The sample lists under 800,000 distinct CDR3 sequences; around a fifth were seen once. Trimming cost V 5 bases and J 0 bases, with 10 bases left between them. Germline V lookup: CDR1 SGHVS, CDR2 FQNEAQ. This CDR3 has 14 residues. The gene calls are TRBV7-8 and TRBJ2-5, with D perhaps matching TRBD2 (6 bases). The TCR originated in a man in his 70s in good health. Sequenced: blood. Here the CDR3 reads CASSHREYQETQYF. For the CDR3, the DNA is TGTGCCAGCAGCCACCGGGAGTACCAAGAGACCCAGTACTTC.